The 6 T cell receptor beta chains below all came from one sample that was sequenced in a study of T cell clonality in common variable immunodeficiency. Data came from immunoSEQ multiplex PCR; TCRdb stores just in-frame clones and leaves some out. Recorded here are tens of thousands of clones, with no singletons, and the ten leading clones hold 1.5% to 2%. The specimen sequenced was peripheral blood mononuclear cells. The receptors originated from a person between 18 and 75 years old in good health.

This clone was seen at least ten times. The CDR3 is cut off 3 residues early in the read; its end comes from the germline J gene. The chain has TRBV10-2 and TRBJ1-1, with D perhaps matching TRBD1 (6 bases). The ends were cut back, 7 bases at V and 0 bases at J, with 15 bases in the middle. Germline-derived CDR1 and CDR2 are WSHSY and SAAADI. The CDR3 has 15 amino acids. Incomplete CDR3 DNA: TGCGCCAGCAAGGACATACAGGGTGTGAACACTGAA. This gives the protein CASKDIQGVNTE. The full CDR3 sequence reads CASKDIQGVNTEAFF.

This clone came up many times. The CDR3 end is not reached by the read, which stops 3 residues before it; the germline J gene fills it in. The chain carries TRBV4-1 and TRBJ1-1, with D possibly TRBD1 on 5 matching bases. This CDR3 is 15 amino acids long. Germline V gives CDR1 MGHRA, CDR2 YSYEKL. V was trimmed by 0 bases and J by 0 bases, leaving 8 bases between them. The CDR3 here is CASSQDPGMNTEAFF. The DNA read from the CDR3 is TGCGCCAGCAGCCAAGACCCAGGGATGAACACTGAA.

This clone occurred many times. The read ends 3 residues before the CDR3 terminus; that terminus is restored from the germline J gene. The chain couples TRBV7-9 to TRBJ2-7; the match to TRBD2 covers 10 bases. J lost 4 bases, V lost 6 bases, and 9 bases had no gene match. This CDR3 spans 15 amino acids. Germline CDR1 reads SEHNR; CDR2 reads FQNEAQ (reference sequence). The CDR3: CASRPNPSGRYEQYF. The part of the CDR3 DNA that was read is TGTGCCAGCAGACCAAACCCTAGCGGGAGATACGAG.

This clone has a count of ten or more. The sequenced fragment ends 3 residues before the CDR3 boundary, so the rest is inferred from the germline J gene. The rearrangement uses TRBV30 and TRBJ1-6, with D perhaps matching TRBD1 (5 bases). CDR3 size: 12 residues. Trimming pared 4 bases from V and 8 bases from J, leaving 9 bases between. Germline lookup yields CDR1 GTSNPN and CDR2 SVGIG (reference sequence). CDR3 loop: CAWTGWDSPLHF. The CDR3 bases that were read are TGTGCCTGGACAGGGTGGGATTCACCC.

This clone was seen repeatedly, ten times or more. With the read ending 3 residues before the CDR3 end, the germline J gene is used to fill in that end. The chain has TRBV12-3 or TRBV12-4 and TRBJ2-1; D unresolved. The V and J ends lost 9 bases and 8 bases respectively, with 11 bases between them. The CDR3 is 11 residues long. The DNA read from the CDR3 is TGTGCCAGTACAGCCGGCTATGAG. The encoded protein is CASTAGYE. The full CDR3 protein reads CASTAGYEQFF.

This clone showed up many times. The read ends 3 residues early relative to the CDR3; the germline J gene fills the gap. This chain connects TRBV28 to TRBJ1-2; perhaps TRBD1 as D (6 bases). CDR1 MDHEN and CDR2 SYDVKM come from the germline V gene. The CDR3 has 16 residues. The V and J ends lost 3 bases and 2 bases respectively, with 16 bases between them. CDR3 amino acids: CASSFPRGTGNYGYTF. CDR3 DNA, as far as it was read: TGTGCCAGCAGTTTTCCCAGGGGAACTGGGAACTATGGC.